These T cell receptor beta chains were read from a single sample in a study of beta chain features in type 1 diabetes. The table came from immunoSEQ multiplex PCR; TCRdb's copy has only in-frame clones and leaves some out. The sample includes roughly 290,000 clones, 7.5% to 9.5% seen only once; the top ten take 1%. Sequencing was done on a sample of central memory CD4+ T cells from blood. Source of these receptors: a woman aged 18-29 years in good health. CDR3s include the opening cysteine and the closing phenylalanine or tryptophan. The order of the fields is J gene, V gene, D gene, clone size, CDR3 DNA, CDR3 protein. The D gene is left open where the match is weak. For some rows the clone size is stated as once, few or many, or as a class when expanded; others skip it.

TRBJ2-3	TRBV11-2	-	few	TGTGCCAGCAGCTTACGCCCAAAAGAAAGCACAGATACGCAGTATTTT	CASSLRPKESTDTQYF
TRBJ1-1	TRBV9	-	few	TGTGCCAGCAGCGAGCAACCGGGGACTGAAGCTTTCTTT	CASSEQPGTEAFF
TRBJ2-5	TRBV4-1	TRBD1	-	TGCGCCAGCAGCCGACTGACAGGGACCCAAGAGACCCAGTACTTC	CASSRLTGTQETQYF
TRBJ2-2	TRBV2	-	-	TGTGCCAGCTCGGGTTCGGGGACCGGGGAGCTGTTTTTT	CASSGSGTGELFF
TRBJ2-4	TRBV28	TRBD1	few	TGTGCCAGCAGCCCGGCAGGGGGTTCTGTAGCCAAAAACATTCAGTACTTC	CASSPAGGSVAKNIQYF
TRBJ2-5	TRBV7-8	TRBD2	few	TGTGCCAGCAGCTTAGTCGCCTCCCGAACTAGCGGGGGAGCCGAAGAGACCCAGTACTTC	CASSLVASRTSGGAEETQYF
TRBJ2-5	TRBV11-2	-	few	TGTGCCAGCAGCCCCAGGGACCAAGAGACCCAGTACTTC	CASSPRDQETQYF
TRBJ1-2	TRBV29-1	TRBD1	few	TGCAGCGTTGAGGGACAGGGAGTGGGCTACACCTTC	CSVEGQGVGYTF
TRBJ2-1	TRBV4-3	TRBD2	few	TGCGCCAGCAGCCAAGGGACTAGCGGGGACAATGAGCAGTTCTTC	CASSQGTSGDNEQFF
TRBJ2-3	TRBV7-2	-	-	TGTGCCAGCAGCTATGGGGGCCCGGCGGCAGATACGCAGTATTTT	CASSYGGPAADTQYF
TRBJ2-7	TRBV7-2	-	few	TGTGCCAGCAGCTCAGAGAACAGGGTAATCGCGAGCGAGCAGTACTTC	CASSSENRVIASEQYF
TRBJ1-5	TRBV20-1	-	-	TGCAGTGCTAGAGGTGATCAGCCCCAGCATTTT	CSARGDQPQHF
TRBJ2-7	TRBV29-1	-	few	TGCAGCGTAGCAACAGGGGGAGGGACCGAGCAGTACTTC	CSVATGGGTEQYF
TRBJ2-5	TRBV28	TRBD1	few	TGTGCCACCGGGGACAGGAGACAAGAGACCCAGTACTTC	CATGDRRQETQYF
TRBJ2-1	TRBV6-1	TRBD2	-	TGTGCCAGCAGTGAAAGGCCTAGCGGGAGGAATGAGCAGTTCTTC	CASSERPSGRNEQFF
TRBJ1-2	TRBV11-2	-	many	TGTGCCAGCAGCTTAAGTCCGGGTTACTATGGCTACACCTTC	CASSLSPGYYGYTF
TRBJ2-7	TRBV2	TRBD1	-	TGTGCCAGCACCCTGGGACAGGGTCTTTCCGAGCAGTACTTC	CASTLGQGLSEQYF
TRBJ2-2	TRBV30	-	few	TGTGCCGGGACAACGAACACCGGGGAGCTGTTTTTT	CAGTTNTGELFF
TRBJ2-7	TRBV4-3	-	few	TGCGCCAGCAGCCAAGGTTTCAGGTTCTCCTACGAGCAGTACTTC	CASSQGFRFSYEQYF
TRBJ1-1	TRBV13	-	few	TGTGCCAGCAGCTTAGACAGGCTTTCGTCTGAAGCTTTCTTT	CASSLDRLSSEAFF
TRBJ1-2	TRBV6-6	TRBD1	few	TGTGCCAGCAGTTACGGACAGGGACATGGCTACACCTTC	CASSYGQGHGYTF
TRBJ1-3	TRBV18	-	-	TGTGCCAGCTCACCACCGGTGGCAGCTGGAAACACCATATATTTT	CASSPPVAAGNTIYF
TRBJ2-7	TRBV18	-	-	TGTGCCAGCTCACCGCAGGGGTTACCAACCTCCTACGAGCAGTACTTC	CASSPQGLPTSYEQYF
TRBJ1-5	TRBV5-1	-	-	TGCGCCAGCAGCCTCATTCCGGGGAATCAGCCCCAGCATTTT	CASSLIPGNQPQHF
TRBJ2-1	TRBV5-4	-	few	TGTGCCAGCAGCTCTCCTGGACCTGCGGACTACAATGAGCAGTTCTTC	CASSSPGPADYNEQFF
TRBJ2-3	TRBV5-1	-	few	TGCGCCAGCAGCTTGCTAGGATGGGGCACAGATACGCAGTATTTT	CASSLLGWGTDTQYF
TRBJ2-1	TRBV19	TRBD1	-	TGTGCCAGTAGCACCGGGACAGGGGACTACAATGAGCAGTTCTTC	CASSTGTGDYNEQFF
TRBJ1-2	TRBV5-4	-	-	TGTGCCAGCACCGAACAGGGACTCTATGGCTACACCTTC	CASTEQGLYGYTF
TRBJ2-3	TRBV25-1	TRBD2	many	TGTGCCAGCAGGAGCGGGGGTTCAATCGATACGCAGTATTTT	CASRSGGSIDTQYF
TRBJ2-2	TRBV9	TRBD1	many	TGTGCCAGCAGCCCTTTTACAGGGGGTTCCACCGGGGAGCTGTTTTTT	CASSPFTGGSTGELFF
TRBJ2-5	TRBV9	-	few	TGTGCCAGCACGAAGGACAGAAAAGGGACCCAGTACTTC	CASTKDRKGTQYF
TRBJ1-1	TRBV29-1	-	-	TGCAGCGTGGCGCCCCAGAAGAACACTGAAGCTTTCTTT	CSVAPQKNTEAFF
TRBJ2-5	TRBV7-9	TRBD2	few	TGTGCCAGCAGCTTAGGCCTAGCGGGGGTCGGGGAGACCCAGTACTTC	CASSLGLAGVGETQYF
TRBJ1-3	TRBV28	-	few	TGTGCCACAACCGTCGGGGCTGGAAACACCATATATTTT	CATTVGAGNTIYF
TRBJ2-7	TRBV18	-	many	TGTGCCAGCTCCGTGGACAGATACTCCTACGAGCAGTACTTC	CASSVDRYSYEQYF
TRBJ2-7	TRBV13	TRBD1	few	TGTGCCAGCAGCTTGGGACAGGGGGCGTACTACGAGCAGTACTTC	CASSLGQGAYYEQYF
TRBJ1-2	TRBV7-6	-	-	TGTGCCAGCAGCTCGCGAACGGACTATGGCTACACCTTC	CASSSRTDYGYTF
TRBJ2-3	TRBV30	-	few	TGTGCCTGGAACATCCGCCGGGGGGCCTCACCAGATACGCAGTATTTT	CAWNIRRGASPDTQYF
TRBJ2-1	TRBV18	TRBD2	few	TGTGCCAGCTCACTTGGACTAGCAACGGTAGATGAGCAGTTCTTC	CASSLGLATVDEQFF
TRBJ2-7	TRBV7-2	TRBD2	many	TGTGCCAGCAGCTCCTTCCTAGCGGGAGTGGGCGAGCAGTACTTC	CASSSFLAGVGEQYF
TRBJ2-3	TRBV28	-	many	TGTGCCAGCAGTGCCCCCCGGGGGGCGATTACAGATACGCAGTATTTT	CASSAPRGAITDTQYF
TRBJ2-5	TRBV7-2	TRBD1	few	TGTGCCAGCAGCTCAGCAGCCGGGACAGGGAGGGAGACCCAGTACTTC	CASSSAAGTGRETQYF
TRBJ1-2	TRBV20-1	-	few	TGCAGTGCGGCGGACGGCGGTCGCTACACCTTC	CSAADGGRYTF
TRBJ2-5	TRBV5-4	-	-	TGTGCCAGCAGCTTGGAGGCAGGCACGAGCTGGACCCAGTACTTC	CASSLEAGTSWTQYF
TRBJ2-3	TRBV7-2	-	-	TGTGCCAGCAGCTTAAAAATTAGCATCGATACGCAGTATTTT	CASSLKISIDTQYF
TRBJ2-3	TRBV6-4	-	many	TGTGCCAGCAGTGACTCGATAGAAGATACGCAGTATTTT	CASSDSIEDTQYF
TRBJ2-2	TRBV14	-	few	TGTGCCAGCAGCCTAACTCCCAGGCGGAACACCGGGGAGCTGTTTTTT	CASSLTPRRNTGELFF
TRBJ2-7	TRBV7-2	-	many	TGTGCCAGCAGCTTTAGACGCTCCTACGAGCAGTACTTC	CASSFRRSYEQYF
TRBJ2-5	TRBV28	TRBD2	-	TGTGCCACCAAAGCCCGACTCGGACTAGCGGGGGGGTCGGAGACCCAGTACTTC	CATKARLGLAGGSETQYF
TRBJ1-2	TRBV4-3	TRBD1	-	TGCGCCAGCAGACCGATCCTAACAGGGGACTATGGCTACACCTTC	CASRPILTGDYGYTF
TRBJ2-3	TRBV11-3	-	-	TGTGCCAGCAGCTCGGGGACTCAAAGGGATACGCAGTATTTT	CASSSGTQRDTQYF
TRBJ2-4	TRBV30	TRBD1	-	TGTGCCTGGAGTACCGGACAGGGCGAAGGCAAAAACATTCAGTACTTC	CAWSTGQGEGKNIQYF
TRBJ2-1	TRBV29-1	-	few	TGCAGCGTTGAGGGGGTGAGCTCCTACAATGAGCAGTTCTTC	CSVEGVSSYNEQFF
TRBJ1-6	TRBV30	-	-	TGTGCCTGGAGCCCCGGGACTCAAGCATCACCCCTCCACTTT	CAWSPGTQASPLHF
TRBJ2-5	TRBV5-1	-	-	TGCGCCAGCAGCTTGGGGCGGGGACAAGAGACCCAGTACTTC	CASSLGRGQETQYF
TRBJ2-2	TRBV29-1	-	few	TGCAGCGTTGCAGAGGAGTTGAACACCGGGGAGCTGTTTTTT	CSVAEELNTGELFF
TRBJ2-3	TRBV5-4	-	-	TGTGCCAGCAGCCTTGATACGGATACGCAGTATTTT	CASSLDTDTQYF
TRBJ2-3	TRBV2	TRBD1	few	TGTGCCAGCAGTGAAATGGGACAGGGGGCAGATACGCAGTATTTT	CASSEMGQGADTQYF
TRBJ2-1	TRBV30	-	few	TGTGCCTGGAACGGCTACAATGAGCAGTTCTTC	CAWNGYNEQFF